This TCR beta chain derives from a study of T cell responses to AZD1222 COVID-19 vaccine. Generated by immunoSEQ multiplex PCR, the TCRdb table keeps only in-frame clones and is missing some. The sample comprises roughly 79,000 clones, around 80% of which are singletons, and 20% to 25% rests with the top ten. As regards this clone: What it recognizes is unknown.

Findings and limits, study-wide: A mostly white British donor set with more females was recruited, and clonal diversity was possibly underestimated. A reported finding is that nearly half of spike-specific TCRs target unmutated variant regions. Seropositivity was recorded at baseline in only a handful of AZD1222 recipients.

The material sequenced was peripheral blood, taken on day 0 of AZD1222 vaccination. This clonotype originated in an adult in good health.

DNA of the CDR3: TGCGCCAGCAGCCAAGATGGGGGGGGAGGTAATGAAAAACTGTTTTTT. Translation gives CASSQDGGGGNEKLFF. The chain couples TRBV4-3 to TRBJ1-4; D is possibly TRBD1 (5 bases). CDR3 length equals 16 residues. Deletions cut 0 bases from V and 4 bases from J, with 12 bases between. Germline V gene sequence: CDR1 LGHNA, CDR2 YSLEER.